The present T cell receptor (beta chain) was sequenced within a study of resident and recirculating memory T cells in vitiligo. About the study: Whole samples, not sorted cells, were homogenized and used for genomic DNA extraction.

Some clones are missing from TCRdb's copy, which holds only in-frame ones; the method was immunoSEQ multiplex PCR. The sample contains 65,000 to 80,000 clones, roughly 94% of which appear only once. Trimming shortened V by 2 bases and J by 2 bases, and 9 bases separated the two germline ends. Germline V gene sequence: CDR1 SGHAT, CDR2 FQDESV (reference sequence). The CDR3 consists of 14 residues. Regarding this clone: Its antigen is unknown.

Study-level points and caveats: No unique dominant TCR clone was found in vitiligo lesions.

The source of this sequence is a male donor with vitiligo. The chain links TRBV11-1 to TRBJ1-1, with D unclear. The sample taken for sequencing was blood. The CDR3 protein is CASSLPWRNTEAFF. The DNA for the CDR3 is TGTGCCAGCAGCTTACCTTGGAGAAACACTGAAGCTTTCTTT.